This T cell receptor (beta chain) was identified during a study of cytomegalovirus exposure and HLA in healthy donors. General study findings and limits: Across HLA loci, a later analysis found differing TCR association rates, with DRB1 most and HLA-C fewest. In a later analysis, V- and J-gene trimming of beta chains associated with a DCLRE1C missense variant, replicated independently.

Comments on this clone: Its antigen is unknown.

The PCR made use of 60 Vbeta and 13 Jbeta primers. Measured with immunoSEQ multiplex PCR; TCRdb has only the in-frame clones, and not every one. The sample has 150,000 to 200,000 clones, under 90% seen once. Germline CDR1 is MGHRA and CDR2 is YSYEKL. The CDR3 contains 14 residues. Between the trimmed V and J ends, which lost 6 bases and 4 bases, there was a span of 15 bases. Input material: PBMCs. This receptor was taken from a boy aged 2 to 10 in good health and CMV-seronegative. The chain carries TRBV4-1 and TRBJ1-2; TRBD1 might be the D (5 bases). The CDR3 loop reads CASSPYRQIYGYTF. Written as DNA, the CDR3 is TGCGCCAGCAGTCCGTACCGACAGATCTATGGCTACACCTTC.